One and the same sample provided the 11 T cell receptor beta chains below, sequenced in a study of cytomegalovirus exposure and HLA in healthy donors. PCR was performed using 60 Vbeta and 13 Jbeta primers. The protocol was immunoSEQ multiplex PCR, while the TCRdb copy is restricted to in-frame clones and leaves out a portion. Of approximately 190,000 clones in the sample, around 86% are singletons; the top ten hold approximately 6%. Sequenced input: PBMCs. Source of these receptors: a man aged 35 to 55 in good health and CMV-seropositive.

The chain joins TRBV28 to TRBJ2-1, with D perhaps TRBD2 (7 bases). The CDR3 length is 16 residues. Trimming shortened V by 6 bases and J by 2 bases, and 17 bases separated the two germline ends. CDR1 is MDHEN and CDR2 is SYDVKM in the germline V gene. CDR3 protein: CASSPSGGPTYNEQFF. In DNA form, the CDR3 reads TGTGCCAGCAGCCCGTCCGGGGGGCCTACCTACAATGAGCAGTTCTTC.

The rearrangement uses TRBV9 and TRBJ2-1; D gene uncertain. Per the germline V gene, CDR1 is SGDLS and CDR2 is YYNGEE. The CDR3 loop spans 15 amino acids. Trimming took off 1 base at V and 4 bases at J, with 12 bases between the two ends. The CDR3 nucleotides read TGTGCCAGCAGCGTAAACATTGGTATATACAATGAGCAGTTCTTC. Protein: CASSVNIGIYNEQFF.

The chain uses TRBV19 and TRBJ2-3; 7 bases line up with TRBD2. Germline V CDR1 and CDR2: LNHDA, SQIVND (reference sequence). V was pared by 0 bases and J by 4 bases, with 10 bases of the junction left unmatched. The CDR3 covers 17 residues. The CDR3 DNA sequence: TGTGCCAGTAGTATAGATACCCACGGGGGGTATGCAGATACGCAGTATTTT. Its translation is CASSIDTHGGYADTQYF.

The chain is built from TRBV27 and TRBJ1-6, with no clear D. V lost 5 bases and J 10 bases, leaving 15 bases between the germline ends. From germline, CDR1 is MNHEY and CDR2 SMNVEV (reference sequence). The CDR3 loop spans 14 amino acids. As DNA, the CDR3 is TGTGCCAGCAGTCTGGTAAGCCCACGGTCACCCCTCCACTTT. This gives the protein CASSLVSPRSPLHF.

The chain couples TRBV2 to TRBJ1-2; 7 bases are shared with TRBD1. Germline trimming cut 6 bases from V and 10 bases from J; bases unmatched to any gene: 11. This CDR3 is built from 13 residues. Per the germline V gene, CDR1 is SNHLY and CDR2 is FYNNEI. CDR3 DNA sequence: TGTGCCAGCAGAGGGGGCCCCGCTCGATACTACACCTTC. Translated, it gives CASRGGPARYYTF.

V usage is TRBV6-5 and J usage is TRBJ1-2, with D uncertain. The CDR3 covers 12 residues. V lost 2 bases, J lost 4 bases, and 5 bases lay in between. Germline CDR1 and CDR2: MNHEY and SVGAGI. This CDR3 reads CASSYTGYGYTF. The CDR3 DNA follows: TGTGCCAGCAGTTACACGGGCTATGGCTACACCTTC.

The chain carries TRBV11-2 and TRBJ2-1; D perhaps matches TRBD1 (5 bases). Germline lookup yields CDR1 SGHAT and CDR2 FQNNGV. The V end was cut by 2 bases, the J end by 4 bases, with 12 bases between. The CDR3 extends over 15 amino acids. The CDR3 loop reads CASSLSETAYNEQFF. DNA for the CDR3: TGTGCCAGCAGCTTATCGGAGACAGCTTACAATGAGCAGTTCTTC. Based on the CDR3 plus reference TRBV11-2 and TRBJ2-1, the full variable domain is EAGVAQSPRYKIIEKRQSVAFWCNPISGHATLYWYQQILGQGPKLLIQFQNNGVVDDSQLPKDRFSAERLKGVDSTLKIQPAKLEDSAVYLCASSLSETAYNEQFFGPGTRLTVL.

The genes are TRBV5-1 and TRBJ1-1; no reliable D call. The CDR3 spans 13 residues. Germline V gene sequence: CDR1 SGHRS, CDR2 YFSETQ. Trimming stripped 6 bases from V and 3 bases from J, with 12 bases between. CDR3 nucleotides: TGCGCCAGCACGGCACGGGTGGACACTGAAGCTTTCTTT. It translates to CASTARVDTEAFF.

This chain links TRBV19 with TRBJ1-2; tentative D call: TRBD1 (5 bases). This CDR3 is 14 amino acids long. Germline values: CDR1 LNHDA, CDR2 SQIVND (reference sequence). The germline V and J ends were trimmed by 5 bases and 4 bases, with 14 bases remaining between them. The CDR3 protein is CASSQRGRVYGYTF. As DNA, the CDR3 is TGTGCCAGTAGTCAAAGGGGCAGGGTCTATGGCTACACCTTC.

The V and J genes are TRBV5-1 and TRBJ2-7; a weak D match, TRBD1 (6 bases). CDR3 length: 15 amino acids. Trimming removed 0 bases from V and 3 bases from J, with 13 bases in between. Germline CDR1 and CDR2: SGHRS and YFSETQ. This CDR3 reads CASSLAEGTLYEQYF. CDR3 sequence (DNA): TGCGCCAGCAGCTTGGCCGAAGGGACACTCTACGAGCAGTACTTC.

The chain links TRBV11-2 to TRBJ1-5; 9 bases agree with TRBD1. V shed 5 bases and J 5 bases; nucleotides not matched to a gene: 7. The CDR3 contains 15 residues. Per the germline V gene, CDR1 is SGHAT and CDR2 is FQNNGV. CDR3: CASSLSRTGDQPQHF. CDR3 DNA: TGTGCCAGCAGCCTCTCCAGGACAGGGGATCAGCCCCAGCATTTT.